This TCR beta chain was sequenced for a study of blood T cell repertoires in COVID-19. Sequencing was performed with immunoSEQ multiplex PCR; in TCRdb, only in-frame clones are kept and a portion is missing. The sample contains around 220,000 clones, approximately 80% of which appear only once. The germline V gene encodes CDR1 ENHRY and CDR2 SYGVKD. The V end was cut by 2 bases, the J end by 1 base, with 8 bases between. The CDR3 has 14 residues. The sample consisted of peripheral blood. This TCR was sampled from a woman of 80 years or more with acute or convalescent COVID-19. The chain couples TRBV10-3 to TRBJ1-1; no firm D call. CDR3 residues: CAISERNGNTEAFF. CDR3 bases: TGTGCCATCAGTGAGCGAAACGGGAACACTGAAGCTTTCTTT.